One sample yielded the 18 T cell receptor beta chains listed below, sequenced in a study of shared clonotypes between healthy human individuals. Profiling relied on immunoSEQ multiplex PCR, and the TCRdb table lists in-frame clones only, not all of them. This table has around 1,900,000 clones, 93% appearing once. Naive CD8 cells comprised CD45RO-negative, CCR7-positively selected cells, excluding terminally differentiated effector memory CD45RA+ cells. Sequencing used naive CD8+ T cells from PBMCs. The receptors shown here come from a man between 18 and 35 years old in good health. Some clones in this sample may be carry-over from other donors' samples.

V and J are TRBV4-3 and TRBJ2-1; 7 bases match TRBD1. The junction had 7 bases not matched to a gene; V was cut back by 4 bases and J by 4 bases. CDR1 and CDR2 from the germline V gene are LGHNA and YSLEER. CDR3 size: 15 residues. The CDR3, as DNA: TGCGCCAGCAGCCTCCGGGACAGCCCATACAATGAGCAGTTCTTC. Its translation is CASSLRDSPYNEQFF.

This sequence joins TRBV27 and TRBJ1-2; 9 nucleotides match TRBD1. Germline CDR1 reads MNHEY; CDR2 reads SMNVEV (reference sequence). The CDR3 extends over 14 amino acids. V was clipped by 2 bases and J by 8 bases; unmatched bases: 6. The CDR3 loop reads CASSLATGGDGYTF. In DNA, the CDR3 is TGTGCCAGCAGTTTAGCCACAGGGGGCGACGGCTACACCTTC.

This chain joins TRBV7-3 and TRBJ1-1, with D unclear. The CDR3 is 15 residues long. Trimming cost V 5 bases and J 8 bases, with 21 bases left between them. CDR1 is SGHTA, CDR2 FQGTGA, per germline. As DNA, the CDR3 is TGTGCCAGCAGCCCCTCTGTTAGATCTAAACCAGAAGCTTTCTTT. As protein: CASSPSVRSKPEAFF.

V gene TRBV6-1 combines with J gene TRBJ1-5, with D possibly being TRBD1 (6 bases). The germline gives CDR1 MNHNS, CDR2 SASEGT. CDR3 length: 14 residues. Trimming removed 6 bases at V and 2 bases at J, with 11 bases between. CDR3: CASSPGVRNQPQHF. The CDR3 nucleotides are TGTGCCAGCAGCCCAGGGGTTCGCAATCAGCCCCAGCATTTT.

The J gene is TRBJ1-1, the V gene TRBV4-2; D gene unclear. V was cut by 0 bases and J by 0 bases, with 5 bases left in between. Germline CDR1 is LGHNA and CDR2 is YNFKEQ. CDR3 length: 14 amino acids. The CDR3 DNA reads TGTGCCAGCAGCCAAGAATTTATGAACACTGAAGCTTTCTTT. Protein sequence: CASSQEFMNTEAFF.

The J gene is TRBJ2-3, the V gene TRBV7-3; no definite D call. The CDR3 extends over 16 amino acids. CDR1 SGHTA and CDR2 FQGTGA come from the germline V gene. Deletions cut 0 bases from V and 1 base from J, with 11 bases between. This CDR3 reads CASSLTDGWGTDTQYF. For the CDR3, the DNA is TGTGCCAGCAGCTTAACGGACGGATGGGGCACAGATACGCAGTATTTT.

The chain is built from TRBV29-1 and TRBJ2-7; tentatively, D is TRBD1 (6 bases). In germline, CDR1 is SQVTM, CDR2 ANQGSEA. The V and J ends lost 5 bases and 2 bases respectively, with 16 bases between them. There are 14 residues in the CDR3. This CDR3 reads CSVLRPDRTYEQYF. The CDR3 coding sequence is TGCAGCGTTCTCCGCCCTGACAGGACCTACGAGCAGTACTTC.

The chain couples TRBV6-1 to TRBJ2-7; TRBD1 agrees at 12 bases. The CDR3 consists of 16 residues. Unmatched junction bases numbered 6, after V lost 2 bases and J lost 4 bases. Per germline, CDR1 MNHNS and CDR2 SASEGT. CDR3 loop: CASSEWAGQGAYEQYF. CDR3 coding DNA: TGTGCCAGCAGTGAATGGGCGGGACAGGGGGCGTACGAGCAGTACTTC.

The rearrangement uses TRBV5-1 and TRBJ2-1, with 7 bases aligning to TRBD1. CDR3 length: 15 amino acids. V shed 2 bases, J shed 0 bases, and the junction held 2 bases outside the gene matches. Germline V gives CDR1 SGHRS, CDR2 YFSETQ. The CDR3: CASSFRDSSYNEQFF. DNA of the CDR3: TGCGCCAGCAGCTTCCGGGACAGCTCCTACAATGAGCAGTTCTTC.

This rearrangement joins TRBV7-9 to TRBJ2-2; D gene ambiguous. The germline V and J ends were trimmed by 3 bases and 7 bases, with 12 bases remaining between them. Germline V gene data show CDR1 as SEHNR and CDR2 as FQNEAQ (reference sequence). The CDR3 contains 14 residues. CDR3 loop: CASSFLPPGGELFF. The CDR3 DNA reads TGTGCCAGCAGCTTCTTACCCCCTGGCGGGGAGCTGTTTTTT.

This clone has only one observation. This chain connects TRBV15 to TRBJ2-2, with D unclear. Per germline, CDR1 LNHNV and CDR2 YYDKDF (reference sequence). V was pared by 3 bases and J by 1 base, with 12 bases between. The CDR3 length is 16 residues. The CDR3 loop is CATSSQTYRNTGELFF. CDR3 DNA sequence: TGTGCCACCAGCAGTCAGACCTACAGGAACACCGGGGAGCTGTTTTTT.

This sequence joins TRBV4-1 and TRBJ2-1; no definite D call. Trimming took off 0 bases at V and 4 bases at J, with 10 bases between the two ends. The CDR3 has 15 residues. Germline V lookup: CDR1 MGHRA, CDR2 YSYEKL. CDR3 in DNA: TGCGCCAGCAGCCAAGATACCTATCAATACAATGAGCAGTTCTTC. Its protein product is CASSQDTYQYNEQFF.

The genes are TRBV27 and TRBJ1-3; unclear D gene. The V gene's germline CDR1 is MNHEY and CDR2 SMNVEV (reference sequence). The CDR3 runs 16 residues. V lost 3 bases and J lost 0, with 12 bases in between. The CDR3 coding sequence is TGTGCCAGCAGTTTGGGGTTTCTTAGCTCTGGAAACACCATATATTTT. This sequence encodes CASSLGFLSSGNTIYF.

The chain couples TRBV7-9 to TRBJ2-5, with 9 bases lining up with TRBD2. The CDR3 is made up of 14 amino acids. Germline CDR1 reads SEHNR; CDR2 reads FQNEAQ (reference sequence). Trimming took 4 bases from V and 3 from J; bases not matched to a gene: 3. The CDR3 bases are TGTGCCAGCAGCTCCCGACTAGCGGAAGAGACCCAGTACTTC. This codes for CASSSRLAEETQYF.

The rearrangement uses TRBV5-1 and TRBJ2-7; a weak D match, TRBD1 (6 bases). This CDR3 comprises 14 residues. Trimming left V 7 bases short and J 2 bases short, with 16 bases between. Germline CDR1 and CDR2: SGHRS and YFSETQ. CDR3 nucleotides: TGCGCCAGCTCGGCGACAGGAGGAGCCTACGAGCAGTACTTC. As protein: CASSATGGAYEQYF.

The gene calls are TRBV4-1 and TRBJ2-7; tentatively, D is TRBD1 or TRBD2 (6 bases each). CDR3 size: 13 residues. Trimming shortened V by 4 bases and J by 4 bases, and 11 bases separated the two germline ends. Germline assignment: CDR1 MGHRA and CDR2 YSYEKL. CDR3 bases: TGCGCCAGCAGCCCAAAGGGGGGATACGAGCAGTACTTC. It is translated as CASSPKGGYEQYF.

The chain has TRBV9 and TRBJ2-5; TRBD2 might be the D (5 bases). CDR3 length: 16 amino acids. Trimming took off 3 bases at V and 2 bases at J, with 17 bases between the two ends. From germline, CDR1 is SGDLS and CDR2 YYNGEE. CDR3 in DNA: TGTGCCAGCAGCGCCCGCCGGGGAAGCGGTCAAGAGACCCAGTACTTC. Translating gives CASSARRGSGQETQYF.

J is TRBJ1-4 and V is TRBV7-9; D is possibly TRBD1 (5 bases). Trimming pared 1 base from V and 7 bases from J, leaving 10 bases between. This CDR3 spans 14 amino acids. Germline V gene sequence: CDR1 SEHNR, CDR2 FQNEAQ (reference sequence). CDR3 protein: CASSLEGPSEKLFF. The CDR3 DNA follows: TGTGCCAGCAGCTTAGAGGGGCCCAGTGAAAAACTGTTTTTT.